This T cell receptor (beta chain) was obtained from a study of blood T cell repertoires in COVID-19 (TCRdb year 2020). Concerning the study at large: The collaborator samples originated in the United States, Italy and Spain and spanned the acute and convalescent phases of COVID-19. The prospective study material was composed of cDNA or gDNA derived from T cells, B-cell-depleted T cells, or PBMCs. The repertoires were released in a freely available public database meant as a resource for research on the immune response to SARS-CoV-2. The samples were drawn from the first 160 participants of the ongoing ImmuneRACE study and from 1,254 subjects provided by 6 global collaborators. Nearly every sample came with metadata listing a de-identified subject ID, COVID-19 status, age in years and sex. Where available, HLA class I and class II types were taken from metadata supplied by the sample provider and were not determined by assay-based typing. The dataset comprised deeply sampled blood TCRbeta repertoires from subjects exposed to, actively infected with, or recovered from COVID-19. General study outcomes and caveats: The amount of clinical and demographic metadata varied by source and participant and was provided uncurated.

CDR1 and CDR2 are read off the germline V gene (reference sequence) as LNHDA and SQIVND. From V the trimming removes 4 bases and from J it removes 7 bases, while the gene matches leave 6 bases of the junction unaccounted for. From its cysteine to its phenylalanine, the CDR3 spans 14 amino acids. The DNA shown is the 42-base CDR3, in frame from base 1. The immunoSEQ Assay, a bias-controlled multiplex PCR, was used to amplify TCRbeta CDR3 regions from genomic DNA. In the paper's pipeline: The number of nucleated cells in each sample was estimated from the amplification of reference gene primers within the assay. To quantify the absolute abundance of each unique TCRbeta CDR3 rearrangement, sequence reads were collapsed and filtered. Productive Simpson clonality was computed per sample as the square root of Simpson's diversity index over productive rearrangements. Drawn from immuneACCESS, this table holds only the in-frame rearrangements with V and J called that TCRdb kept. Clones are partly lost; checked studies trace under half to an unresolved V gene and leave the rest unexplained. V and J calls and clone size are copied from that table; D and trimming were computed from the DNA. The table for this sample lists 250,000 or so clones; almost 90% of them were counted only once. The ten largest clones represent over 1.2% of the sample.

With regard to this clone: No antigen is known for it. No base quality values were provided; no much bigger clone lies one nucleotide off.

Whole blood was collected in K2EDTA tubes by collaborating institutions according to the institutions' own protocols. Collaborator samples were shipped for TCRbeta analysis as frozen whole blood, isolated PBMCs, or DNA extracted from either sample type. The chain is assembled from TRBV19 and TRBJ1-5; 8 junctional bases match TRBD1. Sequenced input: peripheral blood. This receptor was obtained from a man at least 80 years old with acute or convalescent COVID-19. The DNA reads TGTGCCAGTAGTAAGCCGACAGGGGAGCAGCCCCAGCATTTT. This translates into CASSKPTGEQPQHF.